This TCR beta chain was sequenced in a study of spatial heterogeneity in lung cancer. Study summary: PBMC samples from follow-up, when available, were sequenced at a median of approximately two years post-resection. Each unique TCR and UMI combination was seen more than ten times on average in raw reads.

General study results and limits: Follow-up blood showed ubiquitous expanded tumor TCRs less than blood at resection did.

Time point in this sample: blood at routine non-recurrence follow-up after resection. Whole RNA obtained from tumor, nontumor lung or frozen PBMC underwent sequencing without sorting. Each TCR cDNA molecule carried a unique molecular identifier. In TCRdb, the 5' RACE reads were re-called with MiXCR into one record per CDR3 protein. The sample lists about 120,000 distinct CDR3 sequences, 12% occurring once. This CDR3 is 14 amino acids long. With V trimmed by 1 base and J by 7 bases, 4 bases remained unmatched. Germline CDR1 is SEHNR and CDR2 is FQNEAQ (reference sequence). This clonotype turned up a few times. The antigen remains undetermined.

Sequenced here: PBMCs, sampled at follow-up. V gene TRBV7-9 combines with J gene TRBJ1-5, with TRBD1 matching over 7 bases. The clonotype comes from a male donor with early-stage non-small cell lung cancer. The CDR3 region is CASSLEQGWQPQHF. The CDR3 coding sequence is TGTGCCAGCAGCTTAGAACAGGGGTGGCAGCCCCAGCATTTT.